Shown below are 27 T cell receptor beta chains from a single sample sequenced in a study of CD8+ T cells in alopecia areata. RNA was isolated and reverse transcribed to cDNA, the sequencing template. Measured with immunoSEQ multiplex PCR; TCRdb has only the in-frame clones, and not every one. The sample has fewer than 250,000 clones; 45% to 65% are singletons. Treatment reported: oral pan-JAK inhibitor, 5-10 mg twice daily. The sample was CD4+ T cells sorted from blood, taken at week 4, from a patient treated with tofacitinib. These receptors were taken from a human donor with alopecia areata.

The J gene is TRBJ2-7, the V gene TRBV9; D perhaps matches TRBD2 (6 bases). The V end lost 0 bases, the J end lost 3 bases, and 7 bases lay between the germline ends. Germline V gene sequence: CDR1 SGDLS, CDR2 YYNGEE. The CDR3 runs 13 residues. DNA for the CDR3: TGTGCCAGCAGCGTAGTGGAGGGCTACGAGCAGTACTTC. It encodes CASSVVEGYEQYF.

This clone was recorded a few times. The gene calls are TRBV19 and TRBJ2-2, with TRBD1 matching over 7 bases. The germline gives CDR1 LNHDA, CDR2 SQIVND (reference sequence). The V and J ends lost 4 bases and 3 bases, in that order; junction bases with no gene match: 5. The CDR3 loop spans 15 amino acids. This CDR3 reads CASSTPGQHTGELFF. The DNA of the CDR3 is TGTGCCAGTAGTACACCGGGACAGCACACCGGGGAGCTGTTTTTT.

This clone was observed a handful of times. The CDR3 region is CASSQQRNTEAFF. CDR3 nucleotide sequence: TGTGCCAGCAGCCAACAAAGGAACACTGAAGCTTTCTTT. The J gene is TRBJ1-1, the V gene TRBV7-2; no clear D. Trimming cost V 5 bases and J 1 base, with 8 bases left between them. Germline V gene lookup returns CDR1 SGHTA and CDR2 FQGNSA. This CDR3 contains 13 residues.

On this clone itself: At the DNA level, this CDR3 is encoded by other sequences in the same sample as well. The chain employs TRBV19 and TRBJ1-5; D not resolved. Germline-derived CDR1 and CDR2 are LNHDA and SQIVND (reference sequence). The germline V and J ends were trimmed by 8 bases and 6 bases, with 14 bases remaining between them. CDR3 length: 13 residues. CDR3 residues: CASSQDGGQPQHF. The CDR3 region has the DNA TGTGCCAGTTCGCAAGATGGAGGTCAGCCCCAGCATTTT.

This clone was counted between two and nine times. The chain is built from TRBV5-1 and TRBJ2-7; tentative D call: TRBD2 (6 bases). The CDR3 is 11 amino acids. Germline CDR1 is SGHRS and CDR2 is YFSETQ. V was trimmed by 4 bases and J by 4 bases, leaving 6 bases between them. This chain's CDR3 is CASSREYEQYF. CDR3 DNA sequence: TGCGCCAGCAGCCGGGAGTACGAGCAGTACTTC.

The gene calls are TRBV29-1 and TRBJ2-7, with unresolved D. Germline V gene sequence: CDR1 SQVTM, CDR2 ANQGSEA. Between the trimmed V and J ends, which lost 5 bases and 0 bases, there was a span of 8 bases. The CDR3 has 12 residues. The CDR3: CSVSTPSYEQYF. The CDR3, as DNA: TGCAGCGTTTCTACCCCCTCCTACGAGCAGTACTTC.

The chain is built from TRBV29-1 and TRBJ2-5, with TRBD1 matching over 7 bases. Germline V lookup: CDR1 SQVTM, CDR2 ANQGSEA. The length of the CDR3 is 14 residues. The V and J ends lost 7 bases and 5 bases, in that order; junction bases with no gene match: 13. This CDR3 is CSATRGQRRETQYF. For the CDR3, the DNA is TGCAGCGCGACCAGGGGACAGAGACGGGAGACCCAGTACTTC.

The genes are TRBV27 and TRBJ2-5; D may be TRBD1 or TRBD2 (6 bases each). Trimming left V 1 base short and J 4 bases short, with 10 bases between. The V gene's germline CDR1 is MNHEY and CDR2 SMNVEV (reference sequence). The CDR3 is 14 residues long. CDR3 in amino acids: CASSLFPGAETQYF. CDR3 DNA sequence: TGTGCCAGCAGTTTATTTCCGGGGGCAGAGACCCAGTACTTC.

The rearrangement joins TRBV2 to TRBJ1-2, with D maybe TRBD1 (6 bases). V lost 6 bases, J lost 1 base, and 18 bases lay in between. Germline V gene data show CDR1 as SNHLY and CDR2 as FYNNEI. The CDR3 is made up of 16 amino acids. DNA for the CDR3: TGTGCCAGCAGACCGGGACGGGGGACACTTAACTATGGCTACACCTTC. It encodes CASRPGRGTLNYGYTF.

The chain employs TRBV2 and TRBJ1-2; D unclear. Germline assignment: CDR1 SNHLY and CDR2 FYNNEI. CDR3 length equals 14 residues. V gave up 6 bases and J gave up 6 bases, with 17 bases separating them. CDR3 nucleotides: TGTGCCAGCAGATCAGACACCCTTCGGGATGGCTACACCTTC. This encodes CASRSDTLRDGYTF. The whole variable domain, filled in from reference TRBV2 and TRBJ1-2, reads EPEVTQTPSHQVTQMGQEVILRCVPISNHLYFYWYRQILGQKVEFLVSFYNNEISEKSEIFDDQFSVERPDGSNFTLKIRSTKLEDSAMYFCASRSDTLRDGYTFGSGTRLTVV.

The chain carries TRBV7-9 and TRBJ2-3; 7 bases fit TRBD2. CDR3 length: 15 amino acids. CDR1 and CDR2 from the germline V gene are SEHNR and FQNEAQ (reference sequence). J gave up 0 bases and V 8 bases, and 8 bases lay outside the gene matches. Here the CDR3 DNA reads TGTGCCAGCGTTCCTTGGGGAGGGAGCACAGATACGCAGTATTTT. It translates to CASVPWGGSTDTQYF.

The genes are TRBV5-1 and TRBJ1-2; unclear D gene. Germline V gene data show CDR1 as SGHRS and CDR2 as YFSETQ. The V end lost 4 bases, the J end lost 0 bases, and 10 bases lay between the germline ends. There are 14 residues in the CDR3. CDR3 in amino acids: CASSEDGANYGYTF. CDR3 coding DNA: TGCGCCAGCAGCGAGGACGGCGCTAACTATGGCTACACCTTC.

In its sample, this clone was seen a few times. This rearrangement joins TRBV9 to TRBJ2-2, with D perhaps assigned TRBD1 or TRBD2 (5 bases each). Germline V gives CDR1 SGDLS, CDR2 YYNGEE. This CDR3 spans 16 amino acids. V shed 0 bases and J shed 3 bases, with 12 bases lying between them. The CDR3 nucleotides read TGTGCCAGCAGCGTAGTAGTGGGGACGTACACCGGGGAGCTGTTTTTT. Amino acid sequence: CASSVVVGTYTGELFF.

The rearrangement uses TRBV29-1 and TRBJ2-1; 10 bases align to TRBD2. The germline gives CDR1 SQVTM, CDR2 ANQGSEA. The CDR3 sequence is 14 residues long. V lost 7 bases to trimming and J lost 7 bases; unmatched junction nucleotides: 10. The CDR3 here is CSASLAGGRNEQFF. The CDR3 DNA reads TGCAGCGCCTCCTTAGCGGGAGGAAGGAATGAGCAGTTCTTC.

The V gene is TRBV30, the J gene TRBJ2-3; tentative D call: TRBD2 (5 bases). In germline, CDR1 is GTSNPN, CDR2 SVGIG (reference sequence). The CDR3 has 13 residues. Trimming removed 0 bases from V and 7 bases from J, with 11 bases in between. CDR3 nucleotides: TGTGCCTGGAGTGTACGGTCCGGGAATACGCAGTATTTT. It translates to CAWSVRSGNTQYF.

This chain connects TRBV29-1 to TRBJ2-2; 9 bases match TRBD1. The trim removed 6 bases at V and 1 base at J, leaving 3 bases unmatched. CDR3 length: 14 amino acids. Germline loops: CDR1 SQVTM, CDR2 ANQGSEA. CDR3 sequence (DNA): TGCAGCGTCTGGGACAGGGAGAACACCGGGGAGCTGTTTTTT. Translated: CSVWDRENTGELFF.

Here the CDR3 reads CASSLARSLQETQYF. The CDR3 region has the DNA TGTGCCAGCAGCTTAGCCCGCAGCCTCCAAGAGACCCAGTACTTC. The gene calls are TRBV7-2 and TRBJ2-5, with unresolved D. V shed 0 bases and J shed 1 base, with 9 bases lying between them. This CDR3 region has 15 residues. The V gene's germline CDR1 is SGHTA and CDR2 FQGNSA.

The J gene is TRBJ1-4, the V gene TRBV13; 7 bases match TRBD1. The CDR3 is 17 amino acids. V was pared by 4 bases and J by 0 bases, with 8 bases of the junction left unmatched. Germline V gene sequence: CDR1 PRHDT, CDR2 FYEKMQ (reference sequence). CDR3 region: CASSSGRQGATNEKLFF. DNA for the CDR3: TGTGCCAGCAGCTCCGGAAGGCAGGGGGCAACTAATGAAAAACTGTTTTTT.

The chain carries TRBV6-5 and TRBJ2-1; D may be TRBD1 (7 bases). In germline, CDR1 is MNHEY, CDR2 SVGAGI. This CDR3 is built from 15 residues. Trimming stripped 6 bases from V and 5 bases from J, with 17 bases between. Here the CDR3 DNA reads TGTGCCAGCAGCGACAGGGACGGGGGTCACAATGAGCAGTTCTTC. Translating it yields CASSDRDGGHNEQFF.

This chain links TRBV4-3 with TRBJ2-5, with unresolved D. The ends were cut back, 1 base at V and 4 bases at J, with 16 bases in the middle. There are 16 residues in the CDR3. Germline lookup yields CDR1 LGHNA and CDR2 YSLEER. Written as DNA, the CDR3 is TGCGCCAGCAGCCAAGTTCAGAATTTACTCAGAGAGACCCAGTACTTC. This encodes CASSQVQNLLRETQYF.

This clone was counted a single time. The rearrangement joins TRBV29-1 to TRBJ2-3; 8 bases match TRBD2. CDR3 length: 13 amino acids. With V trimmed by 7 bases and J by 6 bases, 9 bases remained unmatched. CDR1 is SQVTM and CDR2 is ANQGSEA in the germline V gene. CDR3 coding DNA: TGCAGCGCGCCGGGACTAGGTGAGGATACGCAGTATTTT. It encodes CSAPGLGEDTQYF.

Concerning this clone itself: This CDR3 is also generated by other DNA sequences in the sample. The chain employs TRBV11-2 and TRBJ1-5; 7 bases are a match to TRBD1. The CDR3 runs to 14 residues. Germline lookup yields CDR1 SGHAT and CDR2 FQNNGV. After removal of 6 bases from V and 4 bases from J, the junction contained 6 bases not matched to a gene. Written as DNA, the CDR3 is TGTGCCAGCAGTTCCGACAGGGCTAATCAGCCCCAGCATTTT. Amino acid sequence: CASSSDRANQPQHF.

This CDR3 reads CASSQLAGGIDNEQFF. The CDR3 coding sequence is TGCGCCAGCAGCCAACTAGCGGGAGGGATCGACAATGAGCAGTTCTTC. The V gene is TRBV5-1, the J gene TRBJ2-1; 13 positions match TRBD2. Germline V gene sequence: CDR1 SGHRS, CDR2 YFSETQ. With V trimmed by 4 bases and J by 5 bases, 6 bases remained unmatched. This CDR3 comprises 16 residues.

The chain links TRBV25-1 to TRBJ1-1; the D gene is possibly TRBD1 (6 bases). Germline loops: CDR1 MGHDK, CDR2 SYGVNS. Deletions cut 6 bases from V and 4 bases from J, with 9 bases between. This CDR3 spans 12 amino acids. This CDR3 reads CASREGGTEAFF. DNA of the CDR3: TGTGCCAGCAGGGAGGGGGGCACTGAAGCTTTCTTT.

The chain is built from TRBV7-9 and TRBJ2-3; the D is unclear. The germline V and J ends were trimmed by 3 bases and 2 bases, with 15 bases remaining between them. The germline CDR1 and CDR2 sequences are SEHNR and FQNEAQ (reference sequence). This CDR3 spans 16 amino acids. The CDR3 here is CASSFFQGSTTDTQYF. CDR3 in DNA: TGTGCCAGCAGCTTCTTCCAAGGATCAACCACAGATACGCAGTATTTT.

The rearrangement links TRBV5-6 to TRBJ1-2; no firm D call. This CDR3 is built from 16 residues. From germline, CDR1 is SGHDT and CDR2 YYEEEE. V lost 1 base, J lost 2 bases, and 15 bases lay in between. The CDR3 nucleotides are TGTGCCAGCAGCTTGTATGGCTACATCGAGAACTATGGCTACACCTTC. Its protein is CASSLYGYIENYGYTF.

The V gene is TRBV29-1, the J gene TRBJ1-2; 7 bases match TRBD1. Trimming took 7 bases from V and 3 from J; bases not matched to a gene: 5. The CDR3 is 12 residues long. Germline V gene lookup returns CDR1 SQVTM and CDR2 ANQGSEA. The CDR3: CSARTGDYGYTF. For the CDR3, the DNA is TGCAGCGCGAGGACAGGAGACTATGGCTACACCTTC.